Below, 4 T cell receptor beta chains from the same sample are listed, as sequenced in a study of blood T cell repertoires in COVID-19. TCRdb's table, derived via immunoSEQ multiplex PCR, lists solely in-frame clones and lacks some. The sample has about 160,000 clones, roughly 90% seen once. Sequencing used peripheral blood. The receptors stem from a man aged 55 to 69 with acute or convalescent COVID-19.

The chain combines TRBV4-1 with TRBJ1-5; 8 bases agree with TRBD1. The CDR3 sequence is 16 residues long. V was pared by 4 bases and J by 6 bases, with 11 bases of the junction left unmatched. Germline V gives CDR1 MGHRA, CDR2 YSYEKL. In DNA, the CDR3 is TGCGCCAGCAGCCGGGGACAGGTGCCTTCAAGTCAGCCCCAGCATTTT. As protein: CASSRGQVPSSQPQHF.

The CDR3 here is CASSYSTSQGYEQYF. The CDR3 bases are TGTGCCAGCAGTTATTCCACATCACAGGGTTACGAGCAGTACTTC. This rearrangement joins TRBV6-5 to TRBJ2-7, with D possibly matching TRBD1 (6 bases). Germline V gene lookup returns CDR1 MNHEY and CDR2 SVGAGI. Trimming pared 3 bases from V and 4 bases from J, leaving 16 bases between. The CDR3 has 15 residues.

The chain has TRBV5-5 and TRBJ1-1, with a possible D match to TRBD1 (5 bases). The CDR3 is 13 residues long. Trimming cost V 3 bases and J 3 bases, with 9 bases left between them. Germline V CDR1 and CDR2: SGHKS, YYEKEE (reference sequence). The DNA of the CDR3 is TGTGCCAGCAGCTCCCAAGGGGACACTGAAGCTTTCTTT. Translating gives CASSSQGDTEAFF. Combining the CDR3 with reference TRBV5-5 and TRBJ1-1 gives the whole variable domain DAGVTQSPTHLIKTRGQQVTLRCSPISGHKSVSWYQQVLGQGPQFIFQYYEKEERGRGNFPDRFSARQFPNYSSELNVNALLLGDSALYLCASSSQGDTEAFFGQGTRLTVV.

The chain is built from TRBV5-1 and TRBJ1-5, with 8 nucleotides matching TRBD1. The V gene end was trimmed by 0 bases and the J gene end by 4 bases; junction bases not matched to a gene: 6. The CDR3 extends over 16 amino acids. Germline V CDR1 and CDR2: SGHRS, YFSETQ. CDR3: CASSLVPGGENQPQHF. CDR3 nucleotide sequence: TGCGCCAGCAGCTTGGTCCCAGGGGGCGAAAATCAGCCCCAGCATTTT.